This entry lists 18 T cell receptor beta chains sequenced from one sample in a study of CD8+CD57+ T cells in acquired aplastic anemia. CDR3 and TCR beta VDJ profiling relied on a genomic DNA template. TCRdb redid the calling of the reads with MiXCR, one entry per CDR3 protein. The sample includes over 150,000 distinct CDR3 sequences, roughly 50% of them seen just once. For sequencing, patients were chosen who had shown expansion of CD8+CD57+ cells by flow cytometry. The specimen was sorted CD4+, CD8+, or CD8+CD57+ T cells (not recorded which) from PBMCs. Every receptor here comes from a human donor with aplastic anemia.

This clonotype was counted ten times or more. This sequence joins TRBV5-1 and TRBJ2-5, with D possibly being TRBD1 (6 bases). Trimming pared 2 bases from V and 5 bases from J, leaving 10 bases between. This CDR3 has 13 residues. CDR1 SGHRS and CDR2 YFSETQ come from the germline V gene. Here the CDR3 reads CASSFGGKETQYF. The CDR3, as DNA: TGCGCCAGCAGCTTTGGGGGCAAGGAGACCCAGTACTTC.

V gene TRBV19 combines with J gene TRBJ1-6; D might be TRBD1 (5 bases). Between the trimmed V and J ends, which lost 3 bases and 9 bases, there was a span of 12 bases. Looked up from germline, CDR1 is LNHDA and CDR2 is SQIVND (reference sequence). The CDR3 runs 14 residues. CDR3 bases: TGTGCCAGTAGTATCGCCAGGGATCGTTCACCCCTCCACTTT. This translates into CASSIARDRSPLHF.

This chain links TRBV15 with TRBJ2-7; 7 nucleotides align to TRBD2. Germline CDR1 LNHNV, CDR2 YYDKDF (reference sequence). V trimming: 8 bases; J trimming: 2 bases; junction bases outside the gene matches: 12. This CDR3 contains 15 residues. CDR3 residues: CATARPAGSTYEQYF. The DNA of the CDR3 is TGTGCCACCGCCCGGCCAGCGGGGTCCACCTACGAGCAGTACTTC.

DNA for the CDR3: TGTGCCAGCAGTACGGGGGCGAAAGGAAACACCATATATTTT. It yields the protein CASSTGAKGNTIYF. The gene calls are TRBV6-1 and TRBJ1-3, with D perhaps TRBD1 (6 bases). In germline, CDR1 is MNHNS, CDR2 SASEGT. The CDR3 contains 14 residues. Trimming shortened V by 5 bases and J by 4 bases, and 12 bases separated the two germline ends.

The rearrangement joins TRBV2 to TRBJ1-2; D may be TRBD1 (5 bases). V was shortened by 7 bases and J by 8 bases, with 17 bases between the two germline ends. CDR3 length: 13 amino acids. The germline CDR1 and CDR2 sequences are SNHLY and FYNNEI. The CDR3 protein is CASTLAGEGGYTF. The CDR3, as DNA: TGTGCCAGCACGCTAGCGGGGGAGGGCGGCTACACCTTC.

CDR3 loop: CASSFRLAGEGETQYF. CDR3 DNA sequence: TGTGCCAGCAGCTTCAGACTAGCGGGGGAAGGAGAGACCCAGTACTTC. The chain joins TRBV7-2 to TRBJ2-5; TRBD2 matches at 12 bases. The germline gives CDR1 SGHTA, CDR2 FQGNSA. V was pared by 3 bases and J by 4 bases, with 6 bases of the junction left unmatched. The CDR3 consists of 16 residues.

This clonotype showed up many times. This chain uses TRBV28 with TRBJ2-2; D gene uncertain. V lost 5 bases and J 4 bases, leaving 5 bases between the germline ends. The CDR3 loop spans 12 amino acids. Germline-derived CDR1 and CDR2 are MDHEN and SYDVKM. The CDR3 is CASSIRTGELFF. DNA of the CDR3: TGTGCCAGCAGTATCCGCACCGGGGAGCTGTTTTTT.

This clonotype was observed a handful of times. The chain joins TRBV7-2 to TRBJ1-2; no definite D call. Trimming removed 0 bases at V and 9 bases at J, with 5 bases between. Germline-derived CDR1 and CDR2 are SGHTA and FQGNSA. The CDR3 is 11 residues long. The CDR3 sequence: CASSLAPSYTF. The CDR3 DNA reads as TGTGCCAGCAGCTTAGCCCCCAGCTACACCTTC.

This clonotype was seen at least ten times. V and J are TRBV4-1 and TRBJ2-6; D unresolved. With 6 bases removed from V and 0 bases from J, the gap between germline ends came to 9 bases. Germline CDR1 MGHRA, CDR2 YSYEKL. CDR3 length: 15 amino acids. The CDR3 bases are TGCGCCAGCAGTCTAACTGGCTCTGGGGCCAACGTCCTGACTTTC. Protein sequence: CASSLTGSGANVLTF.

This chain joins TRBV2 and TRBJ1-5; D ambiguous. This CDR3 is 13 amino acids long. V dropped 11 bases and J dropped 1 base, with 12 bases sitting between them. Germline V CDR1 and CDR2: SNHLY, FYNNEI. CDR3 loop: CAGGWQSNQPQHF. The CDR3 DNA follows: TGTGCCGGAGGCTGGCAGAGCAATCAGCCCCAGCATTTT.

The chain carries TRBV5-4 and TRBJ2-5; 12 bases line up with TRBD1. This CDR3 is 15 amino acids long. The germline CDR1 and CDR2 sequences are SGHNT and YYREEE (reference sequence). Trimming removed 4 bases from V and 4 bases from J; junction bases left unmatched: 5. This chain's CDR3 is CASSPGTGGRETQYF. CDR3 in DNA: TGTGCCAGCAGCCCAGGGACAGGGGGCCGAGAGACCCAGTACTTC.

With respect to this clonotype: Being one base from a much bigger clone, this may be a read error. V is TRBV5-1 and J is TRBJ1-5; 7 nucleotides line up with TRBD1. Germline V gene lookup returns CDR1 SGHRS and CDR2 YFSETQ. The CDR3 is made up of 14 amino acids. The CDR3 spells CASRLGQPSEPQHF. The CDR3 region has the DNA TGCGCCAGCAGGTTGGGACAGCCTTCGGAGCCCCAGCATTTT.

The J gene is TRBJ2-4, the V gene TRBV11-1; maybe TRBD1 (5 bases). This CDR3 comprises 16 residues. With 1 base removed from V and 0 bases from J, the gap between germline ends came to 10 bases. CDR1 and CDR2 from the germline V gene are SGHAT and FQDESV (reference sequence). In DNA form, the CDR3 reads TGTGCCAGCAGCTTAGGAGGACACACAGCCAAAAACATTCAGTACTTC. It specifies CASSLGGHTAKNIQYF.

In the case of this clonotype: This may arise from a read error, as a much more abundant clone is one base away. The CDR3 protein is CASSVDVANERLFF. In nucleotides, the CDR3 is TGTGCCAGCAGCGTAGATGTGGCTAATGAAAGACTGTTTTTT. The rearrangement uses TRBV9 and TRBJ1-4; D unclear. From germline, CDR1 is SGDLS and CDR2 YYNGEE. The CDR3 spans 14 residues.

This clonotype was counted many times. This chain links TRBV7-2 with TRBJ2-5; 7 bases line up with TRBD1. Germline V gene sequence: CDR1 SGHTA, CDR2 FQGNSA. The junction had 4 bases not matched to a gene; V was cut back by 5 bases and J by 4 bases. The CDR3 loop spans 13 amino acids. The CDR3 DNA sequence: TGTGCCAGCAGCAGCGGACAGGCAGAGACCCAGTACTTC. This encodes CASSSGQAETQYF.

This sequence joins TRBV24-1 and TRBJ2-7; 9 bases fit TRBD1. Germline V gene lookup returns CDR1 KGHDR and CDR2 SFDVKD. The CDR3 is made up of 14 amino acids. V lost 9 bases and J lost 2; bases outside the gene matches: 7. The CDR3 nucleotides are TGTGCCACCGCCGGGGACAGGGCCACCTACGAGCAGTACTTC. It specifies CATAGDRATYEQYF.

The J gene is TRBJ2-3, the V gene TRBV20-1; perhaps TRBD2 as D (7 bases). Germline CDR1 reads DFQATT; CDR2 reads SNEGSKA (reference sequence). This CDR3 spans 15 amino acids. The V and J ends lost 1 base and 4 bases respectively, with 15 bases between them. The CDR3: CSARGEGGRADTQYF. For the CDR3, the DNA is TGCAGTGCTAGAGGAGAGGGGGGGCGAGCAGATACGCAGTATTTT.

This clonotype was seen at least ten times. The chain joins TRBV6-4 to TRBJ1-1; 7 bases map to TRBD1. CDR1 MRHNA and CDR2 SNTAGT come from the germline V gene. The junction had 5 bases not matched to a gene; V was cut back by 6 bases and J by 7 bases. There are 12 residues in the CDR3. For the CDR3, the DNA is TGTGCCAGCAGGACAGGGAATGGTGAAGCTTTCTTT. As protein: CASRTGNGEAFF.